The next 29 T cell receptor beta chains were all read from a single sample in a study of vaccination and CD4 T cells after COVID-19. The time point is: late sampling 161 to 241 days after vaccination in a few convalescent patients. Each CDR3 protein is one row after TCRdb ran MiXCR on the PCR reads. The table has some 33,000 distinct CDR3 sequences, about 35% seen once; the top ten hold 5.8%. The starting material was CD4+ T cells from blood, obtained about 7 months after SARS-CoV-2 vaccination. The receptors originated from a human donor who had recovered from COVID-19.

This clonotype appeared a few times. This rearrangement joins TRBV15 to TRBJ2-3; TRBD2 is a possible D gene (5 bases). The V gene lost 3 bases and the J gene lost 0 bases, with 7 bases spanning the gap. CDR1 LNHNV and CDR2 YYDKDF come from the germline V gene (reference sequence). The CDR3 runs to 14 residues. CDR3 amino acids: CATSSGLSTDTQYF. In DNA form, the CDR3 reads TGTGCCACCAGCAGCGGACTTAGCACAGATACGCAGTATTTT. Variable domain in full (rest from reference TRBV15 and TRBJ2-3): DAMVIQNPRYQVTQFGKPVTLSCSQTLNHNVMYWYQQKSSQAPKLLFHYYDKDFNNEADTPDNFQSRRPNTSFCFLDIRSPGLGDTAMYLCATSSGLSTDTQYFGPGTRLTVL.

This chain joins TRBV7-9 and TRBJ2-1; maybe TRBD2 (5 bases). The CDR3 runs 13 residues. Trimming shortened V by 3 bases and J by 4 bases, and 7 bases separated the two germline ends. Germline V gene data show CDR1 as SEHNR and CDR2 as FQNEAQ (reference sequence). The CDR3 DNA reads TGTGCCAGCAGCTTTAGCGATTACAATGAGCAGTTCTTC. Residues: CASSFSDYNEQFF.

The chain couples TRBV27 to TRBJ2-3; D gene unclear. The germline gives CDR1 MNHEY, CDR2 SMNVEV (reference sequence). This CDR3 spans 15 amino acids. Trimming removed 5 bases at V and 5 bases at J, with 17 bases between. CDR3 amino acids: CASSQPTRMGDTQYF. DNA of the CDR3: TGTGCCAGCAGTCAACCGACGAGGATGGGAGATACGCAGTATTTT.

On this clonotype itself: A read error may explain this, as a much larger clone is one base away. The CDR3 here is CASSSGVQDIDIQYF. The CDR3, as DNA: TGTGCCAGCAGCTCAGGGGTACAGGACATCGACATTCAGTACTTC. V gene TRBV7-9 combines with J gene TRBJ2-4, with a tentative D call TRBD1 (6 bases). V was cut by 4 bases and J by 8 bases, with 18 bases left in between. There are 15 residues in the CDR3. The V gene's germline CDR1 is SEHNR and CDR2 FQNEAQ (reference sequence).

The chain is built from TRBV6-2 or TRBV6-3 and TRBJ2-1, with TRBD1 as a possible D gene (6 bases). The CDR3 length is 15 residues. CDR1 and CDR2 (germline): MNHEY, SVGEGT. With 7 bases removed from V and 3 bases from J, the gap between germline ends came to 16 bases. The CDR3, as DNA: TGTGCCAGCAACGACCGGGACATATTCTACAATGAGCAGTTCTTC. Its protein is CASNDRDIFYNEQFF.

This sequence joins TRBV5-5 and TRBJ2-7; D tentatively reads TRBD1 or TRBD2 (6 bases each). Deletions cut 1 base from V and 3 bases from J, with 23 bases between. Germline CDR1 reads SGHKS; CDR2 reads YYEKEE (reference sequence). The CDR3 length is 18 residues. CDR3 nucleotide sequence: TGTGCCAGCAGCTTGTGGGTTTCGGGGGCTCAGAGCATCTACGAGCAGTACTTC. Its translation: CASSLWVSGAQSIYEQYF.

V gene TRBV19 combines with J gene TRBJ2-7; D is perhaps TRBD1 (5 bases). Trimming pared 3 bases from V and 6 bases from J, leaving 18 bases between. This CDR3 has 15 amino acids. Per germline, CDR1 LNHDA and CDR2 SQIVND (reference sequence). CDR3 sequence: CASSMGRGHSSEQYF. DNA of the CDR3: TGTGCCAGTAGTATGGGTAGGGGCCACTCCAGCGAGCAGTACTTC. Full variable domain (outside the CDR3, taken from reference TRBV19 and TRBJ2-7): DGGITQSPKYLFRKEGQNVTLSCEQNLNHDAMYWYRQDPGQGLRLIYYSQIVNDFQKGDIAEGYSVSREKKESFPLTVTSAQKNPTAFYLCASSMGRGHSSEQYFGPGTRLTVT.

This clonotype is deemed medium-sized. The rearrangement uses TRBV20-1 and TRBJ2-5; 9 bases agree with TRBD2. V shed 0 bases, J shed 0 bases, and the junction held 2 bases outside the gene matches. The CDR3 runs to 15 residues. CDR1 is DFQATT and CDR2 is SNEGSKA in the germline V gene (reference sequence). The CDR3 loop is CSARDLAGYQETQYF. CDR3 nucleotides: TGCAGTGCTAGAGATCTAGCGGGGTACCAAGAGACCCAGTACTTC.

The gene calls are TRBV10-3 and TRBJ2-7; D may be TRBD1 or TRBD2 (5 bases each). This CDR3 has 15 residues. Germline CDR1 is ENHRY and CDR2 is SYGVKD. V shed 6 bases and J shed 1 base, with 16 bases lying between them. CDR3 residues: CAISERGSGSYEQYF. In nucleotides, the CDR3 is TGTGCCATCAGCGAGAGGGGTAGTGGATCCTACGAGCAGTACTTC.

This clonotype has more than one count but fewer than ten. This sequence joins TRBV2 and TRBJ2-6, with D uncertain. V dropped 7 bases and J dropped 0 bases, with 10 bases sitting between them. The V gene's germline CDR1 is SNHLY and CDR2 FYNNEI. The CDR3 contains 15 residues. CDR3 protein: CASTPLASGANVLTF. CDR3 coding DNA: TGTGCCAGCACCCCCTTGGCCTCTGGGGCCAACGTCCTGACTTTC.

The chain combines TRBV5-1 with TRBJ1-5; possible D gene TRBD1, 5 bases. V shed 4 bases and J shed 5 bases, with 10 bases lying between them. The length of the CDR3 is 13 residues. Germline CDR1 is SGHRS and CDR2 is YFSETQ. DNA for the CDR3: TGCGCCAGCAGCCGGGGAGGGGATCAGCCCCAGCATTTT. Translation: CASSRGGDQPQHF. Looking up the rest from reference TRBV5-1 and TRBJ1-5 gives the full variable domain: KAGVTQTPRYLIKTRGQQVTLSCSPISGHRSVSWYQQTPGQGLQFLFEYFSETQRNKGNFPGRFSGRQFSNSRSEMNVSTLELGDSALYLCASSRGGDQPQHFGDGTRLSIL.

The chain couples TRBV6-1 to TRBJ2-7; 13 nucleotides match TRBD2. The J segment lost 0 bases and the V segment lost 1 base, leaving 3 bases of the junction unmatched. Per the germline V gene, CDR1 is MNHNS and CDR2 is SASEGT. This CDR3 has 17 amino acids. Here the CDR3 reads CASSEGTSGRHSYEQYF. The CDR3 bases are TGTGCCAGCAGTGAAGGGACTAGCGGGAGACACTCCTACGAGCAGTACTTC.

J is TRBJ1-4 and V is TRBV7-9; D is ambiguous. CDR3 length: 14 residues. The germline V gene has CDR1 SEHNR and CDR2 FQNEAQ (reference sequence). V was shortened by 4 bases and J by 7 bases, with 13 bases between the two germline ends. The CDR3 coding sequence is TGTGCCAGCAGCTCCGCGGGCGGGAGTGAAAAACTGTTTTTT. Translated, it gives CASSSAGGSEKLFF.

This clonotype turned up a few times. The rearrangement uses TRBV6-1 and TRBJ1-5, with unresolved D. The CDR3 has 15 residues. Between the trimmed V and J ends, which lost 6 bases and 2 bases, there was a span of 14 bases. Looked up from germline, CDR1 is MNHNS and CDR2 is SASEGT. This chain's CDR3 is CASRPQAIGNQPQHF. DNA for the CDR3: TGTGCCAGCAGACCCCAGGCAATAGGCAATCAGCCCCAGCATTTT.

This clonotype has only a few counts. The chain joins TRBV7-8 to TRBJ2-1; TRBD2 agrees at 8 bases. The V gene end was trimmed by 6 bases and the J gene end by 2 bases; junction bases not matched to a gene: 3. Germline assignment: CDR1 SGHVS and CDR2 FQNEAQ. The CDR3 runs to 14 residues. CDR3 residues: CASSTSGAYNEQFF. The CDR3 DNA sequence: TGTGCCAGCAGTACTAGCGGTGCCTACAATGAGCAGTTCTTC. Variable domain in full (rest from reference TRBV7-8 and TRBJ2-1): GAGVSQSPRYKVAKRGQDVALRCDPISGHVSLFWYQQALGQGPEFLTYFQNEAQLDKSGLPSDRFFAERPEGSVSTLKIQRTQQEDSAVYLCASSTSGAYNEQFFGPGTRLTVL.

V usage is TRBV11-2 and J usage is TRBJ2-7, with 8 bases fitting TRBD1. Unmatched junction bases numbered 4, after V lost 3 bases and J lost 0 bases. The CDR3 has 15 residues. Looked up from germline, CDR1 is SGHAT and CDR2 is FQNNGV. The CDR3 region has the DNA TGTGCCAGCAGCTTGGGGACAGGCCTCTCCTACGAGCAGTACTTC. It translates to CASSLGTGLSYEQYF.

This clonotype has more than one count but fewer than ten. V usage is TRBV20-1 and J usage is TRBJ2-1; D possibly corresponds to TRBD2 (6 bases). The length of the CDR3 is 16 residues. CDR1 is DFQATT and CDR2 is SNEGSKA in the germline V gene (reference sequence). Trimming cost V 5 bases and J 3 bases, with 20 bases left between them. CDR3 residues: CSAPTGAGPDYNEQFF. In nucleotides, the CDR3 is TGCAGTGCTCCTACCGGGGCGGGACCTGACTACAATGAGCAGTTCTTC.

This clonotype appeared a few times. J is TRBJ2-2 and V is TRBV15, with 7 bases identical to TRBD2. V lost 2 bases, J lost 4 bases, and 10 bases stayed unmatched. CDR1 and CDR2 (germline): LNHNV, YYDKDF (reference sequence). This CDR3 has 17 amino acids. The CDR3 nucleotides read TGTGCCACCAGCAGACCCCTGGCGGGAGCTACCACCGGGGAGCTGTTTTTT. It translates to CATSRPLAGATTGELFF.

The chain links TRBV20-1 to TRBJ1-2; D gene unclear. The CDR3 sequence is 12 residues long. Germline CDR1 and CDR2: DFQATT and SNEGSKA (reference sequence). V was clipped by 5 bases and J by 4 bases, with 11 bases between them. CDR3 nucleotides: TGCAGTGCTCCCGCGGAGCTCTATGGCTACACCTTC. This encodes CSAPAELYGYTF.

J is TRBJ1-1 and V is TRBV6-1, with D uncertain. V was pared by 2 bases and J by 0 bases, with 7 bases between. CDR3 length: 14 residues. The germline gives CDR1 MNHNS, CDR2 SASEGT. The CDR3 sequence is CASSESRMNTEAFF. The CDR3 DNA reads as TGTGCCAGCAGTGAATCGAGGATGAACACTGAAGCTTTCTTT.

In its sample, this clonotype was seen a few times. The CDR3 is CASSWDRVGEQYF. The CDR3 DNA follows: TGTGCCAGCAGCTGGGACAGGGTGGGCGAGCAGTACTTC. This chain connects TRBV2 to TRBJ2-7; TRBD1 agrees at 9 bases. CDR1 is SNHLY and CDR2 is FYNNEI in the germline V gene. The CDR3 loop spans 13 amino acids. With V trimmed by 6 bases and J by 6 bases, 6 bases remained unmatched.

This clonotype was detected only a few times. The J gene is TRBJ2-7, the V gene TRBV6-5; the D is unclear. CDR1 and CDR2 from the germline V gene are MNHEY and SVGAGI. V gave up 0 bases and J gave up 3 bases, with 24 bases separating them. CDR3 length equals 19 residues. The CDR3 here is CASSYSGVVPTLLHYEQYF. In DNA form, the CDR3 reads TGTGCCAGCAGTTACTCTGGGGTAGTCCCCACTCTCCTTCACTACGAGCAGTACTTC.

The chain joins TRBV4-1 to TRBJ1-5; D gene unclear. The germline V and J ends were trimmed by 4 bases and 9 bases, with 16 bases remaining between them. CDR1 is MGHRA, CDR2 YSYEKL, per germline. The CDR3 contains 14 residues. CDR3 bases: TGCGCCAGCAGCCTCGTAACCTTCGACCGGCCCCAGCATTTT. Translating it yields CASSLVTFDRPQHF.

The rearrangement links TRBV20-1 to TRBJ1-5; D gene unclear. Germline values: CDR1 DFQATT, CDR2 SNEGSKA (reference sequence). CDR3 length equals 15 residues. V was pared by 3 bases and J by 2 bases, with 14 bases between. CDR3 nucleotides: TGCAGTGCTAGTTTACCGACGGAGGGCAATCAGCCCCAGCATTTT. Its protein product is CSASLPTEGNQPQHF.

The chain's CDR3 is CASSDSTAGELFF. CDR3 sequence (DNA): TGTGCCAGCAGTGACTCGACGGCCGGGGAGCTGTTTTTT. The V and J genes are TRBV6-4 and TRBJ2-2; D unresolved. CDR1 is MRHNA and CDR2 is SNTAGT in the germline V gene. The length of the CDR3 is 13 residues. Trimming stripped 0 bases from V and 6 bases from J, with 5 bases between.

The chain joins TRBV6-5 to TRBJ1-6; D uncertain. Germline CDR1 MNHEY, CDR2 SVGAGI. Trimming took off 3 bases at V and 0 bases at J, with 15 bases between the two ends. The length of the CDR3 is 18 residues. This CDR3 is CASSYFRRKSSYNSPLHF. Written as DNA, the CDR3 is TGTGCCAGCAGTTATTTCAGGCGAAAGAGCTCCTATAATTCACCCCTCCACTTT.

This clonotype has only one observation. The chain carries TRBV28 and TRBJ1-2; 9 bases are shared with TRBD1. CDR1 is MDHEN and CDR2 is SYDVKM in the germline V gene. J lost 8 bases, V lost 4 bases, and 8 bases had no gene match. The CDR3 is made up of 14 amino acids. Here the CDR3 reads CASSSDRDRVGYTF. The CDR3 bases are TGTGCCAGCAGTTCCGACCGGGACAGGGTCGGCTACACCTTC.

The chain recombines TRBV7-6 with TRBJ2-7; the D is unclear. Germline V gives CDR1 SGHVS, CDR2 FNYEAQ. The CDR3 covers 15 residues. V lost 1 base to trimming and J lost 5 bases, with 15 bases between them. DNA of the CDR3: TGTGCCAGCAGCTTAGAGTACAGTCGAGTCGACGAGCAGTACTTC. Translating gives CASSLEYSRVDEQYF. The variable domain in full, with the rest retrieved from reference TRBV7-6 and TRBJ2-7, is GAGVSQSPRYKVTKRGQDVALRCDPISGHVSLYWYRQALGQGPEFLTYFNYEAQQDKSGLPNDRFSAERPEGSISTLTIQRTEQRDSAMYRCASSLEYSRVDEQYFGPGTRLTVT.

J is TRBJ2-1 and V is TRBV5-5, with D unresolved. CDR3 size: 15 residues. Per the germline V gene, CDR1 is SGHKS and CDR2 is YYEKEE (reference sequence). V shed 0 bases and J shed 0 bases, with 7 bases lying between them. CDR3 nucleotide sequence: TGTGCCAGCAGCTTGGATGGAGACTCCTACAATGAGCAGTTCTTC. Residues: CASSLDGDSYNEQFF.